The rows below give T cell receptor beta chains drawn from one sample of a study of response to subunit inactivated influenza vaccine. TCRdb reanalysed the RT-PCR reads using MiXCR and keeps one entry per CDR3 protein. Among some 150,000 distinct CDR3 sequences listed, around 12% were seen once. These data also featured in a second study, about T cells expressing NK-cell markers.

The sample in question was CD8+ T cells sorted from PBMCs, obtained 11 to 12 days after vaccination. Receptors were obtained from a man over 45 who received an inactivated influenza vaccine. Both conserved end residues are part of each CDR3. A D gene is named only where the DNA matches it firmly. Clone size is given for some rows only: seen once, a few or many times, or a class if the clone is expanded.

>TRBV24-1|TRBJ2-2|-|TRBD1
TGTGCCACCAGTGATTTGACAGGGGGTATCAACACCGGGGAGCTGTTTTTT
CATSDLTGGINTGELFF
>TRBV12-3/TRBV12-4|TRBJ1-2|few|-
TGTGCCAGCAGTTTGTTATCGGGCACTAGCTATGGCTACACCTTC
CASSLLSGTSYGYTF
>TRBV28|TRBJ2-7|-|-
TGTGCCAGCAGTTTCCGGGTGGACGAGCAGTACTTC
CASSFRVDEQYF
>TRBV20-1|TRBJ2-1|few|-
TGCAGTGCTAGGGCCTTCCTAGTAGACAATGAGCAGTTCTTC
CSARAFLVDNEQFF
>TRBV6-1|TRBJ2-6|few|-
TGTGCCAGCACTCTTACTGGGGCCAACGTCCTGACTTTC
CASTLTGANVLTF
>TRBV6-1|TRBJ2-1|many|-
TGTGCCAGTGGTCGGGGGTTTGGGGACAATGAGCAGTTCTTC
CASGRGFGDNEQFF
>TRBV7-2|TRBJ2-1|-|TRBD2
TGTGCCAGCAGCGTGCCGGGACTAGTCTACAATGAGCAGTTCTTC
CASSVPGLVYNEQFF
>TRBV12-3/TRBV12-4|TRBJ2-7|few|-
TGTGCCAGCAGTTTCACAGGACTTGGCTCCTACGAGCAGTACTTC
CASSFTGLGSYEQYF
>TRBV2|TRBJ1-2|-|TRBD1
TGTGCCAGCAGGGCGGGACAGGGGAAAGGCTATGGCTACACCTTC
CASRAGQGKGYGYTF
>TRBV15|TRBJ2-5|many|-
TGTGCCACCAGCACCTACCTCCAAGAGACCCAGTACTTC
CATSTYLQETQYF
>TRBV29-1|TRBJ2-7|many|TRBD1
TGCAGCGTTATAAATAGGGACAGTAGCAACGAGCAGTACTTC
CSVINRDSSNEQYF
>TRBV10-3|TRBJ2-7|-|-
TGTGCCATCAGTGACCGGGAAAGGGGCCACGAGCAGTACTTC
CAISDRERGHEQYF
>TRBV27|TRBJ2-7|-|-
TGTGCCAGCAGTTTCGGGGCTTCCTACGAGCAGTACTTC
CASSFGASYEQYF
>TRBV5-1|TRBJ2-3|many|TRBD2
TGCGCCAGCAGCTATCGACTAGCGGGAGCAGATACGCAGTATTTT
CASSYRLAGADTQYF
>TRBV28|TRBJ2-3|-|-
TGTGCCAGCAGTTTTTATATTTCAGATACGCAGTATTTT
CASSFYISDTQYF
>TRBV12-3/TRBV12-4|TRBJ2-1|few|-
TGTGCCAGCAGTTCACCCTATCCTCTTGACAGTACTTACAATGAGCAGTTCTTC
CASSSPYPLDSTYNEQFF
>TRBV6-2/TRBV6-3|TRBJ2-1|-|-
TGTGCCAGCAATGATTGGGAAAATGAGCAGTTCTTC
CASNDWENEQFF
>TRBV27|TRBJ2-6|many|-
TGTGCCAGCAGTTTAAAGAGCTCTGGGGCCAACGTCCTGACTTTC
CASSLKSSGANVLTF
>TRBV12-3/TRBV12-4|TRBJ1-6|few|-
TGTGCCAGCAGTTTACAGGGAGATTCACCCCTCCACTTT
CASSLQGDSPLHF
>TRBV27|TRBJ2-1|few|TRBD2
TGTGCCAGCAGTCCGGGGGTAGCGGGGGGCAATGAGCAGTTCTTC
CASSPGVAGGNEQFF
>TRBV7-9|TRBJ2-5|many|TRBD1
TGTGCCAGCAGCATAAGACAGGGGCCAACAGAGACCCAGTACTTC
CASSIRQGPTETQYF
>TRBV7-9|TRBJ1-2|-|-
TGTGCCAGCAGGATCTCCAGGGGTGGTACTTATGGCTACACCTTC
CASRISRGGTYGYTF
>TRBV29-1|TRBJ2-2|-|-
TGCAGCGCGATCGGGGGAACCGGGGAGCTGTTTTTT
CSAIGGTGELFF
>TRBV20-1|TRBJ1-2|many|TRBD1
TGCAGTGCTAGAGATCAATCCCCGCAGGGGGACCCCTATGGCTACACCTTC
CSARDQSPQGDPYGYTF
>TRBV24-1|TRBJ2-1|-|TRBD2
TGTGCCACCAGTCTAGCGGGAGAACGGTACAATGAGCAGTTCTTC
CATSLAGERYNEQFF
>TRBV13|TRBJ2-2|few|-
TGTGCCAGCAGCCCCGAGGTGGGGCGAGTAAGCGGGGAGCTGTTTTTT
CASSPEVGRVSGELFF
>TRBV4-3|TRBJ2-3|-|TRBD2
TGCGCCAGCAGCCAAGATTGGGGACTAGCGGCCTATAGCACAGATACGCAGTATTTT
CASSQDWGLAAYSTDTQYF
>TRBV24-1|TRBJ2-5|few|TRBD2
TGTGCCACCAGTGGACTAGCGGAAGAGACCCAGTACTTC
CATSGLAEETQYF
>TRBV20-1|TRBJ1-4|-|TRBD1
TGCAGTGCTAGAGATGGGGGACAGGGTTTCGAAAAACTGTTTTTT
CSARDGGQGFEKLFF
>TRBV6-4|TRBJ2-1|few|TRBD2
TGTGCCAGCAGCAGAGCGGGAGAAGTCAATGAGCAGTTCTTC
CASSRAGEVNEQFF
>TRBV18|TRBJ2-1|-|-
TGTGCCAGCTCAGCCAGCGTCTCCTACAATGAGCAGTTCTTC
CASSASVSYNEQFF
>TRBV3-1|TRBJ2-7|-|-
TGTGCCAGCAGCCATGGGGTAGCCTACGAGCAGTACTTC
CASSHGVAYEQYF
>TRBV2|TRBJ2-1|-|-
TGTGCCAGCAGTCCTCCGGGCAGGGGTGCCCATGAGCAGTTCTTC
CASSPPGRGAHEQFF